This T cell receptor (beta chain) is drawn from a study of blood T cell repertoires in COVID-19. Data came from immunoSEQ multiplex PCR; TCRdb stores just in-frame clones and leaves some out. This table holds approximately 220,000 clones, roughly 83% found once. Germline CDR1 is MGHRA and CDR2 is YSYEKL. V was clipped by 5 bases and J by 5 bases; unmatched bases: 11. The CDR3 is 15 residues long. V usage is TRBV4-1 and J usage is TRBJ1-2, with 7 bases identical to TRBD1. What was sequenced was peripheral blood. This TCR derives from a man between 35 and 55 years old with acute or convalescent COVID-19. The CDR3 sequence is CASSAEQGSPYGYTF. The CDR3 DNA follows: TGCGCCAGCAGCGCCGAACAGGGGAGCCCTTATGGCTACACCTTC.